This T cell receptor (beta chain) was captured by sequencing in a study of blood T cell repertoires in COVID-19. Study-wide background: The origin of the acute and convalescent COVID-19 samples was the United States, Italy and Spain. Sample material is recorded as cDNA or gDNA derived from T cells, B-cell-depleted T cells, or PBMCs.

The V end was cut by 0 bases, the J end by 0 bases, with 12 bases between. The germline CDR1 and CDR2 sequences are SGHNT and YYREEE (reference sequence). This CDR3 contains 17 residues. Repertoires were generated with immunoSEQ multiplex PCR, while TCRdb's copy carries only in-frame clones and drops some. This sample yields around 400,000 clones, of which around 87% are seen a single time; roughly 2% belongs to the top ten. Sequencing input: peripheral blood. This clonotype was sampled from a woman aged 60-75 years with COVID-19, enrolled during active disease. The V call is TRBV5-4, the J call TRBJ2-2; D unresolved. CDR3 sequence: CASSLAGGRSNTGELFF. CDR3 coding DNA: TGTGCCAGCAGCTTGGCCGGTGGCAGGTCGAACACCGGGGAGCTGTTTTTT.